These 20 T cell receptor beta chains were all obtained from the same sample, sequenced in a study of blood T cells in healthy people across ages. The second PCR ran roughly 7 to 11 cycles with a sample-barcoded 5' primer and J-beta primers. TCRdb re-called the 5' RACE reads with MiXCR, one entry per CDR3 protein. Of over 600,000 distinct CDR3 sequences listed, around 50% are singletons. Material for sequencing was blood. The receptor source for this set is a man aged 35 to 55 in good health.

As for this clonotype: Relative to the germline gene, one junction end is altered; a read error may explain this. This sequence joins TRBV12-3 or TRBV12-4 and TRBJ1-5; D uncertain. The CDR3 has 13 residues. The CDR3 loop is CASSFDSNQPQHF. The CDR3 DNA follows: TGCGCCAGCAGCTTTGACAGCAATCAGCCCCAGCATTTT.

The chain joins TRBV12-3 or TRBV12-4 to TRBJ2-3; TRBD1 or TRBD2 may be the D gene (7 bases each). The length of the CDR3 is 17 residues. The V gene lost 4 bases and the J gene lost 2 bases, with 19 bases spanning the gap. CDR3 sequence reads: CASSSGGETGITDTQYF. Written as DNA, the CDR3 is TGTGCCAGCAGTTCAGGGGGGGAGACAGGGATCACAGATACGCAGTATTTT.

The J gene is TRBJ2-3, the V gene TRBV20-1, with 10 bases lining up with TRBD2. V shed 3 bases, J shed 9 bases, and the junction held 12 bases outside the gene matches. This CDR3 is built from 15 residues. Germline-derived CDR1 and CDR2 are DFQATT and SNEGSKA (reference sequence). CDR3 sequence: CSARGLAGVKNTQYF. The CDR3 DNA reads as TGCAGTGCTAGGGGGCTAGCGGGAGTCAAAAACACGCAGTATTTT.

A few counts support this clonotype. J is TRBJ2-3 and V is TRBV7-9; D is possibly TRBD1 or TRBD2 (5 bases each). This CDR3 region has 14 residues. Germline V gene data show CDR1 as SEHNR and CDR2 as FQNEAQ (reference sequence). V was shortened by 0 bases and J by 4 bases, with 8 bases between the two germline ends. The chain's CDR3 is CASSLAMGADTQYF. In DNA form, the CDR3 reads TGTGCCAGCAGCTTAGCGATGGGGGCAGATACGCAGTATTTT.

This chain uses TRBV6-6 with TRBJ2-6; D not resolved. CDR1 MNHNY and CDR2 SVGAGI come from the germline V gene (reference sequence). This CDR3 region has 15 residues. The V end lost 0 bases, the J end lost 0 bases, and 3 bases lay between the germline ends. The DNA of the CDR3 is TGTGCCAGCAGTTACTCGGACTCTGGGGCCAACGTCCTGACTTTC. This encodes CASSYSDSGANVLTF.

This chain uses TRBV29-1 with TRBJ2-7; a possible D gene is TRBD1 (5 bases). The CDR3 is made up of 14 amino acids. The germline V and J ends were trimmed by 2 bases and 0 bases, with 11 bases remaining between them. In germline, CDR1 is SQVTM, CDR2 ANQGSEA. The CDR3 DNA is TGCAGCGTTGAAAAGACAGATTTCTCCTACGAGCAGTACTTC. This codes for CSVEKTDFSYEQYF.

The chain couples TRBV6-1 to TRBJ2-7, with 14 bases aligning to TRBD2. Near its end, the DNA agrees better with TRBJ2-5, so the J call may be wrong. The CDR3 is 19 residues long. Looked up from germline, CDR1 is MNHNS and CDR2 is SASEGT. The DNA of the CDR3 is TGTGCCAGCAGAAACAAAGGACTAGCGGGGGGTCTAGTTGGGGAGACCCAGTACTTC. Its translation: CASRNKGLAGGLVGETQYF.

Remarks on this clonotype: Compared with germline, one end of the junction differs, possibly owing to a read error. The chain couples TRBV27 to TRBJ2-3; 9 positions match TRBD2. The CDR3 contains 16 residues. Germline V gene lookup returns CDR1 MNHEY and CDR2 SMNVEV (reference sequence). For the CDR3, the DNA is TGTGCCAGCAGTTTATTGACTAGCGGAACCACAGATACGCAGTCTTTT. It yields the protein CASSLLTSGTTDTQSF.

The chain has TRBV6-2 or TRBV6-3 and TRBJ2-1; tentative D call: TRBD2 (6 bases). This CDR3 is built from 14 residues. V lost 5 bases and J 3 bases, leaving 11 bases between the germline ends. The germline gives CDR1 MNHEY, CDR2 SVGEGT. The CDR3 DNA is TGTGCCAGCAGTCTTTTCGGGAGCTACAATGAGCAGTTCTTC. Translation gives CASSLFGSYNEQFF.

The CDR3 sequence: CSVGGQGETQYF. The CDR3 DNA is TGCAGCGTTGGCGGACAGGGTGAGACCCAGTACTTC. The chain links TRBV29-1 to TRBJ2-5; 8 nucleotides match TRBD1. Germline-derived CDR1 and CDR2 are SQVTM and ANQGSEA. CDR3 length: 12 residues. J was trimmed by 5 bases and V by 4 bases; bases with no gene match: 3. The whole variable domain, filled in from reference TRBV29-1 and TRBJ2-5, reads SAVISQKPSRDICQRGTSLTIQCQVDSQVTMMFWYRQQPGQSLTLIATANQGSEATYESGFVIDKFPISRPNLTFSTLTVSNMSPEDSSIYLCSVGGQGETQYFGPGTRLLVL.

The chain links TRBV9 to TRBJ2-6; D gene unclear. CDR1 SGDLS and CDR2 YYNGEE come from the germline V gene. The CDR3 extends over 15 amino acids. Trimming took off 2 bases at V and 4 bases at J, with 10 bases between the two ends. DNA of the CDR3: TGTGCCAGCAGCGTCGGTGACACCGGGGCCAACGTCCTGACTTTC. This encodes CASSVGDTGANVLTF.

This chain connects TRBV7-2 to TRBJ2-3; TRBD2 aligns across 8 bases. The CDR3 sequence is 15 residues long. The J segment lost 6 bases and the V segment lost 5 bases, leaving 10 bases of the junction unmatched. Germline V CDR1 and CDR2: SGHTA, FQGNSA. Here the CDR3 reads CASSPQGPGGDTQYF. For the CDR3, the DNA is TGTGCCAGCAGCCCCCAGGGACCGGGGGGGGATACGCAGTATTTT.

V gene TRBV27 combines with J gene TRBJ1-5; TRBD1 matches at 7 bases. The CDR3 contains 13 residues. The germline V gene has CDR1 MNHEY and CDR2 SMNVEV (reference sequence). The V and J ends lost 8 bases and 6 bases, in that order; junction bases with no gene match: 7. The CDR3 region has the DNA TGTGCCAGCGGGGCAGGGGGAGGTCAGCCCCAGCATTTT. This sequence encodes CASGAGGGQPQHF.

The sample holds a few counts of this clonotype. V is TRBV10-3 and J is TRBJ2-5, with 8 positions matching TRBD2. V lost 3 bases to trimming and J lost 5 bases; unmatched junction nucleotides: 11. CDR1 ENHRY and CDR2 SYGVKD come from the germline V gene. CDR3 length equals 16 residues. The CDR3 sequence is CAISESGSTTRETQYF. CDR3 DNA: TGTGCCATCAGTGAAAGCGGGAGCACAACCAGGGAGACCCAGTACTTC.

CDR3 DNA: TGCAGTGCTAGGGGCATCAGACTAGCATACACAGATACGCAGTATTTT. It translates to CSARGIRLAYTDTQYF. The chain combines TRBV20-1 with TRBJ2-3, with TRBD2 matching over 7 bases. Germline values: CDR1 DFQATT, CDR2 SNEGSKA (reference sequence). This CDR3 contains 16 residues. V lost 3 bases to trimming and J lost 2 bases; unmatched junction nucleotides: 11.

The rearrangement links TRBV20-1 to TRBJ2-7; D may be TRBD2 (6 bases). V lost 6 bases to trimming and J lost 3 bases, with 15 bases between them. Germline V CDR1 and CDR2: DFQATT, SNEGSKA (reference sequence). The CDR3 sequence is 13 residues long. The CDR3 region has the DNA TGCAGTGCAACCAGGGACTCTAACTACGAGCAGTACTTC. Residues: CSATRDSNYEQYF.

V gene TRBV5-1 combines with J gene TRBJ2-3; D possibly matches TRBD1 or TRBD2 (5 bases each). The CDR3 spans 15 residues. CDR1 SGHRS and CDR2 YFSETQ come from the germline V gene. The V end was cut by 5 bases, the J end by 0 bases, with 13 bases between. The CDR3: CASRGTGLSTDTQYF. Written as DNA, the CDR3 is TGCGCCAGCAGAGGGACCGGACTTAGCACAGATACGCAGTATTTT.

This clonotype came up a few times. At one boundary the junction diverges from the germline segment, which might be a read error. The chain carries TRBV5-5 and TRBJ2-7, with 7 bases matching TRBD1. Germline CDR1 SGHKS, CDR2 YYEKEE (reference sequence). The CDR3 has 16 residues. The CDR3 sequence: CAGSLPFRDSNYEQYF. Here the CDR3 DNA reads TGTGCCGGCAGCTTGCCTTTCCGGGACAGCAATTACGAGCAGTACTTC.

This clonotype was seen only a few times. The chain employs TRBV6-5 and TRBJ2-6, with TRBD2 matching over 7 bases. V shed 2 bases and J 0 bases; nucleotides not matched to a gene: 1. This CDR3 is 16 amino acids long. CDR1 MNHEY and CDR2 SVGAGI come from the germline V gene. CDR3 sequence: CASSYGGGSGANVLTF. The DNA of the CDR3 is TGTGCCAGCAGTTACGGGGGGGGCTCTGGGGCCAACGTCCTGACTTTC.

The rearrangement links TRBV3-1 to TRBJ1-1; D remains ambiguous. The ends were cut back, 2 bases at V and 4 bases at J, with 11 bases in the middle. Germline V gene lookup returns CDR1 LGHDT and CDR2 YNNKEL (reference sequence). This CDR3 contains 14 residues. The CDR3 sequence is CASSQREWATEAFF. The CDR3 DNA follows: TGTGCCAGCAGCCAAAGAGAGTGGGCCACTGAAGCTTTCTTT.